These 3 T cell receptor beta chains share one sample of origin, sequenced in a study of T-cell memory formation after mild COVID-19. TCRdb itself ran the 5' RACE reads through MiXCR, one entry per CDR3 protein. The sample carries hundreds of thousands of distinct CDR3 sequences, approximately 16% recorded once. Sequenced material: PBMCs or a T cell subset sorted from them (not recorded which). The receptors derive from a man aged 18-30 years who had mild COVID-19 (a few samples of this study predate the infection). Cell type and time point are not known.

This clonotype was counted a few times. The rearrangement links TRBV4-1 to TRBJ1-4; D is ambiguous. CDR1 is MGHRA, CDR2 YSYEKL, per germline. There are 14 residues in the CDR3. V shed 2 bases and J shed 5 bases, with 9 bases lying between them. DNA for the CDR3: TGCGCCAGCAGCCAACGCGACATCAATGAAAAACTGTTTTTT. Protein product: CASSQRDINEKLFF.

This clonotype turned up a few times. This rearrangement joins TRBV23-1 to TRBJ2-7, with 7 bases that match TRBD1. TRBV23-1 is an open reading frame, and its role is uncertain. This CDR3 is built from 17 residues. J gave up 4 bases and V 0 bases, and 12 bases lay outside the gene matches. Written as DNA, the CDR3 is TGCGCCAGCAGTCAATCGCTTTCAGGGCCCAGGGGGTACGAGCAGTACGTC. The encoded protein is CASSQSLSGPRGYEQYV.

This chain's CDR3 is CATSNPEGQALTYEQYF. In DNA form, the CDR3 reads TGTGCCACCAGCAACCCAGAAGGACAGGCCCTTACCTACGAGCAGTACTTC. V is TRBV15 and J is TRBJ2-7; the match to TRBD1 covers 7 bases. The germline CDR1 and CDR2 sequences are LNHNV and YYDKDF (reference sequence). J lost 2 bases, V lost 4 bases, and 14 bases had no gene match. The CDR3 consists of 17 residues. The full variable domain, rest sourced from reference TRBV15 and TRBJ2-7, is DAMVIQNPRYQVTQFGKPVTLSCSQTLNHNVMYWYQQKSSQAPKLLFHYYDKDFNNEADTPDNFQSRRPNTSFCFLDIRSPGLGDTAMYLCATSNPEGQALTYEQYFGPGTRLTVT.